These 22 T cell receptor beta chains came from one sample sequenced in a study of blood T cell repertoires in COVID-19. Sequencing was performed with immunoSEQ multiplex PCR; in TCRdb, only in-frame clones are kept and a portion is missing. The data hold about 140,000 clones, with around 90% observed a single time. The sample was peripheral blood. Source of these receptors: a man in his 70s with acute or convalescent COVID-19.

The chain couples TRBV3-1 (or the pseudogene TRBV3-2) to TRBJ1-2, with D perhaps matching TRBD1 (5 bases). The CDR3 has 16 residues. Trimming removed 0 bases from V and 8 bases from J, with 19 bases in between. Germline V CDR1 and CDR2: LGHDT, YNNKEL (reference sequence). DNA for the CDR3: TGTGCCAGCAGCCAAGATCAAGGAGGGGCTGGACGAGGCTACACCTTC. Encoded protein: CASSQDQGGAGRGYTF.

The chain carries TRBV6-1 and TRBJ1-4, with 9 positions matching TRBD1. Trimming at V came to 4 bases and at J to 6 bases, leaving 9 bases not matched to a gene. The CDR3 extends over 16 amino acids. Germline V gives CDR1 MNHNS, CDR2 SASEGT. This CDR3 is CASSGGRGQGYEKLFF. The CDR3 DNA is TGTGCCAGCAGTGGGGGGCGGGGACAGGGATATGAAAAACTGTTTTTT.

The chain uses TRBV7-2 and TRBJ2-1, with 13 nucleotides matching TRBD2. V was clipped by 3 bases and J by 7 bases; unmatched bases: 3. CDR1 and CDR2 (germline): SGHTA, FQGNSA. The CDR3 totals 15 residues. The CDR3 DNA is TGTGCCAGCAGCTTGGGGACTAGCGGGAAAAATGAGCAGTTCTTC. Residues: CASSLGTSGKNEQFF. Together with reference TRBV7-2 and TRBJ2-1, the CDR3 gives the full variable domain: GAGVSQSPSNKVTEKGKDVELRCDPISGHTALYWYRQSLGQGLEFLIYFQGNSAPDKSGLPSDRFSAERTGGSVSTLTIQRTQQEDSAVYLCASSLGTSGKNEQFFGPGTRLTVL.

This clone was seen once. This chain uses TRBV5-1 with TRBJ1-2; D possibly corresponds to TRBD1 (5 bases). With 0 bases removed from V and 10 bases from J, the gap between germline ends came to 10 bases. Germline V gene lookup returns CDR1 SGHRS and CDR2 YFSETQ. This CDR3 contains 12 residues. The CDR3 sequence: CASSLETAPYTF. CDR3 sequence (DNA): TGCGCCAGCAGCTTGGAGACAGCCCCCTACACCTTC.

This chain uses TRBV10-3 with TRBJ2-3; weak D call: TRBD2 (6 bases). Trimming left V 6 bases short and J 0 bases short, with 19 bases between. The germline CDR1 and CDR2 sequences are ENHRY and SYGVKD. The CDR3 covers 17 residues. DNA for the CDR3: TGTGCCATCAGCGCGGAGGCGGGGAGAGTTAGCACAGATACGCAGTATTTT. Translation gives CAISAEAGRVSTDTQYF.

This clone has more than one count but fewer than ten. The V gene is TRBV6-1, the J gene TRBJ1-2, with a possible D match to TRBD1 (5 bases). The V gene lost 3 bases and the J gene lost 5 bases, with 7 bases spanning the gap. Per the germline V gene, CDR1 is MNHNS and CDR2 is SASEGT. The CDR3 is 12 residues long. The CDR3 bases are TGTGCCAGCAGTGAGGGGGGTTATGGCTACACCTTC. Amino acids: CASSEGGYGYTF.

This chain connects TRBV30 to TRBJ1-5; maybe TRBD1 (5 bases). Between the trimmed V and J ends, which lost 3 bases and 0 bases, there was a span of 9 bases. Germline V gene sequence: CDR1 GTSNPN, CDR2 SVGIG (reference sequence). This CDR3 is 14 amino acids long. This chain's CDR3 is CAWSHGGSNQPQHF. CDR3 sequence (DNA): TGTGCCTGGAGCCACGGGGGTAGCAATCAGCCCCAGCATTTT.

This clone was detected once. The V gene is TRBV7-9, the J gene TRBJ2-7; D may be TRBD2 (5 bases). The V and J ends lost 5 bases and 0 bases respectively, with 20 bases between them. Germline values: CDR1 SEHNR, CDR2 FQNEAQ (reference sequence). The CDR3 consists of 17 residues. The chain's CDR3 is CASSRTGSGFSSYEQYF. The CDR3 DNA reads TGTGCCAGCAGCCGGACCGGGTCGGGGTTTTCCTCCTACGAGCAGTACTTC.

The table lists this clone with a few counts. The rearrangement joins TRBV6-4 to TRBJ2-2, with D maybe TRBD1 (6 bases). The CDR3 is 15 residues long. Germline CDR1 MRHNA, CDR2 SNTAGT. V gave up 4 bases and J gave up 5 bases, with 14 bases separating them. CDR3 DNA: TGTGCCAGCAGTGCGGGACAAGGAGTGACCGGGGAGCTGTTTTTT. Its protein is CASSAGQGVTGELFF.

This clone has a handful of counts. Distinct nucleotide sequences in the sample also encode this CDR3. The gene calls are TRBV12-3 or TRBV12-4 and TRBJ2-5, with unresolved D. V gave up 3 bases and J gave up 5 bases, with 7 bases separating them. This CDR3 contains 12 residues. This CDR3 reads CASSFSSETQYF. CDR3 nucleotide sequence: TGTGCCAGCAGTTTTAGCTCGGAGACCCAGTACTTC.

The chain carries TRBV23-1 and TRBJ2-1; the D gene is possibly TRBD1 (5 bases). TRBV23-1 is recorded as an ORF, its role being uncertain. The ends were cut back, 5 bases at V and 9 bases at J, with 26 bases in the middle. This CDR3 is built from 17 residues. The CDR3 nucleotides read TGCGCCAGCAGTTGGCGATGGCAGGGCGGATACGAAGGTGAGCAGTTCTTC. Translating it yields CASSWRWQGGYEGEQFF.

This clone occurred once. The V call is TRBV27, the J call TRBJ2-3; D not resolved. Trimming removed 6 bases from V and 5 bases from J, with 12 bases in between. The CDR3 is made up of 13 amino acids. The germline CDR1 and CDR2 sequences are MNHEY and SMNVEV (reference sequence). In nucleotides, the CDR3 is TGTGCCAGCAGACCGACACCACTAGATACGCAGTATTTT. Its translation is CASRPTPLDTQYF.

The chain combines TRBV5-1 with TRBJ2-1, with 10 bases that match TRBD2. Trimming cost V 4 bases and J 7 bases; bases outside gene matches: 11. The CDR3 is made up of 16 amino acids. Germline CDR1 reads SGHRS; CDR2 reads YFSETQ. CDR3 loop: CASSLLLAGAGNEQFF. CDR3 in DNA: TGCGCCAGCAGCCTCTTGCTAGCGGGGGCAGGGAATGAGCAGTTCTTC.

This sequence joins TRBV29-1 and TRBJ1-2, with D unclear. Germline CDR1 SQVTM, CDR2 ANQGSEA. Trimming cost V 2 bases and J 7 bases, with 11 bases left between them. This CDR3 region has 12 residues. Here the CDR3 reads CSVEKLTPGYTF. The CDR3 bases are TGCAGCGTTGAAAAACTTACCCCTGGCTACACCTTC. Looking up the rest from reference TRBV29-1 and TRBJ1-2 gives the full variable domain: SAVISQKPSRDICQRGTSLTIQCQVDSQVTMMFWYRQQPGQSLTLIATANQGSEATYESGFVIDKFPISRPNLTFSTLTVSNMSPEDSSIYLCSVEKLTPGYTFGSGTRLTVV.

In this sample, this clone turned up once. V usage is TRBV11-2 and J usage is TRBJ2-3; D is unclear. Deletions cut 7 bases from V and 0 bases from J, with 14 bases between. Germline CDR1 SGHAT, CDR2 FQNNGV. The CDR3 sequence is 15 residues long. The CDR3 region is CASTRSASSTDTQYF. The CDR3 DNA is TGTGCCAGCACCAGAAGCGCGTCTAGCACAGATACGCAGTATTTT.

J is TRBJ2-7 and V is TRBV13, with 9 bases identical to TRBD1. V trimming: 5 bases; J trimming: 4 bases; junction bases outside the gene matches: 6. Germline V gene lookup returns CDR1 PRHDT and CDR2 FYEKMQ (reference sequence). This CDR3 has 14 residues. The CDR3 nucleotides are TGTGCCAGCAGCCCAGGGACAGGGACGTACGAGCAGTACTTC. The encoded protein is CASSPGTGTYEQYF.

The rearrangement uses TRBV28 and TRBJ1-5; TRBD1 agrees at 9 bases. In germline, CDR1 is MDHEN, CDR2 SYDVKM. V gave up 6 bases and J gave up 3 bases; unmatched junction bases: 6. This CDR3 region has 15 residues. The CDR3 coding sequence is TGTGCCAGCAGGCCCGGGACAGGGAACAATCAGCCCCAGCATTTT. Its protein product is CASRPGTGNNQPQHF.

The genes are TRBV6-5 and TRBJ1-1; D unclear. V shed 7 bases and J shed 0 bases, with 9 bases lying between them. The CDR3 is made up of 13 amino acids. Germline V gene sequence: CDR1 MNHEY, CDR2 SVGAGI. Here the CDR3 reads CASTILMNTEAFF. CDR3 bases: TGTGCCAGCACTATACTGATGAACACTGAAGCTTTCTTT.

The V gene is TRBV27, the J gene TRBJ1-2; possibly TRBD1 for D (6 bases). This CDR3 is built from 15 residues. CDR1 MNHEY and CDR2 SMNVEV come from the germline V gene (reference sequence). V dropped 0 bases and J dropped 8 bases, with 16 bases sitting between them. In nucleotides, the CDR3 is TGTGCCAGCAGTTTATCCGGGACAACTTTGGGAGGCTACACCTTC. Translating gives CASSLSGTTLGGYTF.

V gene TRBV6-1 combines with J gene TRBJ2-1, with TRBD2 identical over 10 bases. CDR3 length: 17 residues. Germline lookup yields CDR1 MNHNS and CDR2 SASEGT. Losses at the gene ends were 0 bases for V and 4 bases for J; bases not matched to a gene: 6. CDR3 protein: CASSEALVAGGYNEQFF. The CDR3 DNA follows: TGTGCCAGCAGTGAAGCCTTAGTAGCGGGGGGATACAATGAGCAGTTCTTC.

The chain uses TRBV10-2 and TRBJ2-7; 8 nucleotides line up with TRBD1. Germline V gene sequence: CDR1 WSHSY, CDR2 SAAADI. This CDR3 has 14 amino acids. Losses at the gene ends were 6 bases for V and 5 bases for J; bases not matched to a gene: 9. Written as DNA, the CDR3 is TGCGCCAGCAGGGACAGGGCTCTCTTCCACGAGCAGTACTTC. Translating gives CASRDRALFHEQYF.

The chain couples TRBV19 to TRBJ1-2; TRBD1 matches 11 bases. The CDR3 loop spans 15 amino acids. V shed 6 bases and J 8 bases; nucleotides not matched to a gene: 11. CDR1 is LNHDA, CDR2 SQIVND, per germline (reference sequence). For the CDR3, the DNA is TGTGCCAGTAGCCACGGACAGGGGGCAAATGGAGGCTACACCTTC. Protein sequence: CASSHGQGANGGYTF.